Given below is one T cell receptor (beta chain) in context. Antigen unknown. These data originate in a study of CXCR3-negative and CXCR3-positive naive CD8 T cells. Notes on the study in general: A higher hydrophobicity marked the TRB CDR3s of CXCR3-positive naive cells versus CXCR3-negative naive cells.

The germline V gene encodes CDR1 SGHRS and CDR2 YFSETQ. The CDR3 spans 13 residues. The authors prepared UMI-labeled TRB cDNA libraries by 5' RACE. TCRdb derives one entry per CDR3 protein from the 5' RACE reads, leaving out DNA. The listing contains 90,000 to 100,000 distinct CDR3 sequences. The rearrangement links TRBV5-1 to TRBJ2-3. The source is a human donor in good health. Some clones in this sample may be carry-over from other donors' samples. The specimen was naive CXCR3+ CD8+ T cells from blood. The subset: CD45RO-CCR7+CD27+CD95- naive CD8+ T cells expressing CXCR3 (TNR3+). The CDR3 reads CASSLEATDTQYF. Filled out from reference TRBV5-1 and TRBJ2-3, the complete variable domain reads KAGVTQTPRYLIKTRGQQVTLSCSPISGHRSVSWYQQTPGQGLQFLFEYFSETQRNKGNFPGRFSGRQFSNSRSEMNVSTLELGDSALYLCASSLEATDTQYFGPGTRLTVL.